This TCR beta chain was sequenced for a study of shared clonotypes between healthy human individuals. In the study overall: The study used three CD4 naive, three CD4 memory, two CD8 naive and one CD8 memory plate per donor.

Trimming at V came to 4 bases and at J to 4 bases, leaving 8 bases not matched to a gene. This CDR3 region has 15 residues. Per the germline V gene, CDR1 is SGHDT and CDR2 is YYEEEE. Naive CD8 cells lacked CD45RO and underwent positive selection for CCR7, leaving out terminally differentiated effector memory CD45RA+ cells. On this clone itself: Its antigen is unidentified.

Deep-level running was used for the assay. The assay was immunoSEQ multiplex PCR, and TCRdb's table has in-frame clones only and misses some. The data contain hundreds of thousands of clones, almost 95% of them seen just once; the ten biggest clones take up approximately 25%. Broader study findings: Sequencing of the sorted subsets was shown by rarefaction to be incomplete despite large depth. Relative to their counterparts shared across all four donors, non-shared clonotypes exhibited diminished generation probabilities.

The sample taken for sequencing was naive CD8+ T cells sorted from blood. The chain combines TRBV5-6 with TRBJ2-3; 8 bases fit TRBD2. The sequence was obtained from a man aged 25 to 40 in good health. CDR3 coding DNA: TGTGCCAGCAGCAGGACTAGCTTTTTATCAGATACGCAGTATTTT. It specifies CASSRTSFLSDTQYF.